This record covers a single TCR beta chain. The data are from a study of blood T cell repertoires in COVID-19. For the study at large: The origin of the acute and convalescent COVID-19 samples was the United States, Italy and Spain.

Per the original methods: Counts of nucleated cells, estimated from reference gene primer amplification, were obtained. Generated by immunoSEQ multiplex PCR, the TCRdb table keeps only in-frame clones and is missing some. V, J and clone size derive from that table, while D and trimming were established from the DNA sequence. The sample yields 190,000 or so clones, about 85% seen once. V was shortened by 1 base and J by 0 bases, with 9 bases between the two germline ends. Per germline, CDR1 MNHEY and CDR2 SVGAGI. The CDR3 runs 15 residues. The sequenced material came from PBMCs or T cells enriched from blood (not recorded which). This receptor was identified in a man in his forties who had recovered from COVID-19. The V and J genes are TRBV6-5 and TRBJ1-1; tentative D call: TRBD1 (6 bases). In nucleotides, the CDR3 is TGTGCCAGCAGTTACTGGGCAGGGGTGAACACTGAAGCTTTCTTT. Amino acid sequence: CASSYWAGVNTEAFF.